A single sample is the source of the 14 T cell receptor beta chains below, sequenced in a study of T-cell memory formation after mild COVID-19. MiXCR, run by TCRdb on the 5' RACE reads, gives a single entry per CDR3 protein. In the table there are about 320,000 distinct CDR3 sequences, over 11% of which are singletons. Sequencing used PBMCs or a T cell subset sorted from them (not recorded which). Receptor source: a man aged 18 to 30 who had mild COVID-19 (a few samples of this study predate the infection). Cell type and time point are not known.

This clonotype was seen a handful of times. This chain joins TRBV12-3 or TRBV12-4 and TRBJ1-1; 7 bases are a match to TRBD1. The CDR3 spans 14 residues. The V segment lost 5 bases and the J segment 1 base; nucleotides outside the gene matches: 4. The CDR3 sequence: CASSRDRQNTEAFF. The CDR3 DNA follows: TGTGCCAGCAGTAGGGACAGACAGAACACTGAAGCTTTCTTT.

The gene calls are TRBV6-1 and TRBJ2-7; 7 bases fit TRBD2. J was trimmed by 4 bases and V by 5 bases; bases with no gene match: 8. The germline CDR1 and CDR2 sequences are MNHNS and SASEGT. This CDR3 contains 14 residues. This chain's CDR3 is CASSSAGEAYEQYF. The CDR3 DNA is TGTGCCAGCAGTTCGGCGGGGGAAGCTTACGAGCAGTACTTC.

This clonotype was picked up a small number of times. The CDR3 loop is CASSYGLGYNEQFF. Here the CDR3 DNA reads TGTGCCAGCAGTTACGGGTTAGGCTACAATGAGCAGTTCTTC. The gene calls are TRBV6-5 and TRBJ2-1, with D uncertain. The CDR3 covers 14 residues. Germline lookup yields CDR1 MNHEY and CDR2 SVGAGI. The V gene lost 2 bases and the J gene lost 3 bases, with 8 bases spanning the gap.

The J gene is TRBJ2-1, the V gene TRBV5-5; D may be TRBD2 (5 bases). In germline, CDR1 is SGHKS, CDR2 YYEKEE (reference sequence). This CDR3 has 13 amino acids. Trimming removed 5 bases from V and 8 bases from J, with 14 bases in between. Here the CDR3 DNA reads TGTGCCAGCAGTCGGGGATATGGCTATGAGCAGTTCTTC. Its translation: CASSRGYGYEQFF.

There are a few counts of this clonotype. V gene TRBV20-1 combines with J gene TRBJ1-6; 7 positions match TRBD1. The CDR3 consists of 11 residues. With V trimmed by 5 bases and J by 17 bases, 9 bases remained unmatched. CDR1 is DFQATT and CDR2 is SNEGSKA in the germline V gene (reference sequence). CDR3 sequence (DNA): TGCAGTGCTCGGACAGGAGGCCAAATCCACTTT. Translating it yields CSARTGGQIHF.

This clonotype was counted between two and nine times. This chain links TRBV7-8 with TRBJ2-1; 7 bases map to TRBD2. Trimming at V came to 5 bases and at J to 0 bases, leaving 10 bases not matched to a gene. CDR1 SGHVS and CDR2 FQNEAQ come from the germline V gene. The CDR3 totals 17 residues. In DNA, the CDR3 is TGTGCCAGCAGCCATCGCTGGCTAGCGGTCTCCTACAATGAGCAGTTCTTC. Its translation is CASSHRWLAVSYNEQFF.

This clonotype was recorded a few times. The chain is built from TRBV6-2 or TRBV6-3 and TRBJ2-7; 7 nucleotides line up with TRBD2. The J segment lost 4 bases and the V segment lost 4 bases, leaving 13 bases of the junction unmatched. Germline V CDR1 and CDR2: MNHEY, SVGEGT. CDR3 length equals 16 residues. The CDR3 nucleotides are TGTGCCAGCAGTTCACTGCGTCGACTAGCCCTTTACGAGCAGTACGTC. Its translation: CASSSLRRLALYEQYV.

This clonotype appeared a few times. V and J are TRBV6-2 or TRBV6-3 and TRBJ2-1; D unclear. The germline V and J ends were trimmed by 6 bases and 5 bases, with 17 bases remaining between them. Germline CDR1 MNHEY, CDR2 SVGEGT. This CDR3 region has 15 residues. The CDR3 sequence: CASSTPDRVNNEQFF. For the CDR3, the DNA is TGTGCCAGCAGCACCCCGGACCGGGTGAACAATGAGCAGTTCTTC.

The sample holds a few counts of this clonotype. The chain has TRBV20-1 and TRBJ1-5, with D maybe TRBD1 (6 bases). CDR3 length: 14 amino acids. Germline V gives CDR1 DFQATT, CDR2 SNEGSKA (reference sequence). Trimming left V 6 bases short and J 0 bases short, with 12 bases between. CDR3 loop: CSAGGTYSNQPQHF. The CDR3 region has the DNA TGCAGTGCAGGGGGGACTTATAGCAATCAGCCCCAGCATTTT.

This clonotype was observed a handful of times. The chain is built from TRBV4-1 and TRBJ2-1; D possibly corresponds to TRBD2 (5 bases). Trimming took 1 base from V and 0 from J, leaving 13 bases between them. The CDR3 runs to 17 residues. Germline CDR1 MGHRA, CDR2 YSYEKL. This CDR3 reads CASSQGLARSSYNEQFF. As DNA, the CDR3 is TGCGCCAGCAGCCAAGGCCTAGCCCGAAGCTCCTACAATGAGCAGTTCTTC.

This clonotype came up a few times. This chain uses TRBV7-9 with TRBJ1-1; no firm D call. Germline loops: CDR1 SEHNR, CDR2 FQNEAQ (reference sequence). V was cut by 4 bases and J by 3 bases, with 6 bases left in between. CDR3 length: 12 amino acids. CDR3 protein: CASSYDDTEAFF. The CDR3 DNA sequence: TGTGCCAGCAGCTATGACGACACTGAAGCTTTCTTT.

The sample holds many counts of this clonotype. This rearrangement joins TRBV27 to TRBJ1-1, with 11 bases matching TRBD1. The V segment lost 2 bases and the J segment 6 bases; nucleotides outside the gene matches: 5. The V gene's germline CDR1 is MNHEY and CDR2 SMNVEV (reference sequence). There are 15 residues in the CDR3. CDR3 sequence (DNA): TGTGCCAGCAGTTTACGGGACAGGGGGATGCCTGAAGCTTTCTTT. It specifies CASSLRDRGMPEAFF.

The rearrangement joins TRBV7-9 to TRBJ1-5; 10 positions agree with TRBD1. Unmatched junction bases numbered 11, after V lost 5 bases and J lost 4 bases. This CDR3 has 17 amino acids. Germline CDR1 and CDR2: SEHNR and FQNEAQ (reference sequence). CDR3 sequence (DNA): TGTGCCAGCAGCCCGTGGCGGGGACAGGGGACGAATCAGCCCCAGCATTTT. It codes for CASSPWRGQGTNQPQHF.

This clonotype was counted between two and nine times. The chain recombines TRBV7-2 with TRBJ2-5; maybe TRBD1 (5 bases). Germline CDR1 reads SGHTA; CDR2 reads FQGNSA. Deletions cut 1 base from V and 3 bases from J, with 12 bases between. This CDR3 is built from 15 residues. CDR3 sequence: CASSLEGTGEETQYF. In nucleotides, the CDR3 is TGTGCCAGCAGCTTAGAGGGAACAGGAGAAGAGACCCAGTACTTC.